These 15 T cell receptor beta chains originate from one sample sequenced in a study of blood T cell repertoires in COVID-19. This table comes from immunoSEQ multiplex PCR, and its TCRdb copy is limited to in-frame clones, with some not included. Of 210,000 or so clones listed, 70% to 90% were seen once; the top ten hold less than 14%. The sequenced sample consisted of PBMCs or T cells enriched from blood (not recorded which). The source of these receptors is a man aged 25 to 45 who had recovered from COVID-19.

This clone was counted a few times. This chain uses TRBV2 with TRBJ2-7; TRBD1 might be the D (5 bases). This CDR3 has 14 residues. V was trimmed by 2 bases and J by 1 base, leaving 9 bases between them. The germline V gene has CDR1 SNHLY and CDR2 FYNNEI. This CDR3 is CASSEQGISYEQYF. The CDR3 bases are TGTGCCAGCAGTGAACAGGGAATTTCCTACGAGCAGTACTTC.

The genes are TRBV7-2 and TRBJ1-3; 9 nucleotides line up with TRBD1. V lost 4 bases, J lost 4 bases, and 2 bases stayed unmatched. The CDR3 is made up of 14 amino acids. The germline CDR1 and CDR2 sequences are SGHTA and FQGNSA. CDR3 nucleotide sequence: TGTGCCAGCAGCTGGACAGGGGCCGGAAACACCATATATTTT. Translating it yields CASSWTGAGNTIYF.

The DNA of the CDR3 is TGTGCCAGCAGCCGCCTAGCGTTTACCAGCAATGAGCAGTTCTTC. It yields the protein CASSRLAFTSNEQFF. The rearrangement links TRBV6-2 or TRBV6-3 to TRBJ2-1; D is possibly TRBD2 (6 bases). The V end was cut by 6 bases, the J end by 6 bases, with 18 bases between. From germline, CDR1 is MNHEY and CDR2 SVGEGT. This CDR3 region has 15 residues.

J is TRBJ1-1 and V is TRBV7-9, with a tentative D call TRBD1 (6 bases). The V gene lost 2 bases and the J gene lost 1 base, with 11 bases spanning the gap. The CDR3 totals 15 residues. The germline V gene has CDR1 SEHNR and CDR2 FQNEAQ (reference sequence). CDR3 sequence reads: CASSLLQGTNTEAFF. In nucleotides, the CDR3 is TGTGCCAGCAGCTTATTACAGGGTACGAACACTGAAGCTTTCTTT. The full variable domain, rest sourced from reference TRBV7-9 and TRBJ1-1, is DTGVSQNPRHKITKRGQNVTFRCDPISEHNRLYWYRQTLGQGPEFLTYFQNEAQLEKSRLLSDRFSAERPKGSFSTLEIQRTEQGDSAMYLCASSLLQGTNTEAFFGQGTRLTVV.

The genes are TRBV27 and TRBJ2-3; a weak D match, TRBD2 (6 bases). The CDR3 is 14 residues long. V dropped 4 bases and J dropped 4 bases, with 12 bases sitting between them. Germline V CDR1 and CDR2: MNHEY, SMNVEV (reference sequence). The CDR3: CASSSSREADTQYF. DNA for the CDR3: TGTGCCAGCAGTTCGTCCAGGGAGGCAGATACGCAGTATTTT.

The rearrangement links TRBV30 to TRBJ1-2; the match to TRBD1 covers 9 bases. The germline V gene encodes CDR1 GTSNPN and CDR2 SVGIG (reference sequence). V dropped 5 bases and J dropped 4; count of bases not matched to a gene: 5. This CDR3 is 13 amino acids long. CDR3 DNA: TGTGCCTGGTACAGGGGGCTGACCTATGGCTACACCTTC. Translating gives CAWYRGLTYGYTF.

This clone was observed a handful of times. The CDR3 bases are TGTGCCAGCAGTTACTTGTGGGAGTTTTGGGTCAAGGCTGTAAGCTCACCCCTCCACTTT. It translates to CASSYLWEFWVKAVSSPLHF. This rearrangement joins TRBV6-2 or TRBV6-3 to TRBJ1-6; unclear D gene. The CDR3 has 20 residues. V lost 1 base to trimming and J lost 10 bases, with 29 bases between them. The germline CDR1 and CDR2 sequences are MNHEY and SVGEGT.

J is TRBJ1-3 and V is TRBV5-6, with a possible D match to TRBD1 (5 bases). V dropped 4 bases and J dropped 4 bases, with 12 bases sitting between them. Germline CDR1 SGHDT, CDR2 YYEEEE. CDR3 size: 14 residues. This CDR3 reads CASSLDRYGNTIYF. The CDR3 DNA reads as TGTGCCAGCAGCCTTGACAGATACGGAAACACCATATATTTT.

The gene calls are TRBV20-1 and TRBJ2-2; TRBD2 matches at 7 bases. J was trimmed by 1 base and V by 3 bases; bases with no gene match: 20. From germline, CDR1 is DFQATT and CDR2 SNEGSKA (reference sequence). This CDR3 has 20 amino acids. Here the CDR3 DNA reads TGCAGTGCTAGTTCATTAGGGTCAGGGAGCGGGGCGATGAACACCGGGGAGCTGTTTTTT. As protein: CSASSLGSGSGAMNTGELFF.

This chain connects TRBV29-1 to TRBJ2-6; a weak D match, TRBD1 (6 bases). Trimming cost V 6 bases and J 3 bases, with 9 bases left between them. The CDR3 extends over 13 amino acids. Germline values: CDR1 SQVTM, CDR2 ANQGSEA. The CDR3 region is CSVRGYGANVLTF. In nucleotides, the CDR3 is TGCAGCGTCAGGGGTTATGGGGCCAACGTCCTGACTTTC.

This clone was recorded only once. The rearrangement joins TRBV2 to TRBJ2-1; 8 bases align to TRBD1. This CDR3 has 15 residues. Germline CDR1 SNHLY, CDR2 FYNNEI. The junction had 8 bases not matched to a gene; V was cut back by 7 bases and J by 3 bases. The CDR3 DNA reads TGTGCCAGCAACCCCCGGGACAGGAGCTACAATGAGCAGTTCTTC. Residues: CASNPRDRSYNEQFF.

V usage is TRBV4-3 and J usage is TRBJ1-2; TRBD1 agrees at 10 bases. Germline CDR1 and CDR2: LGHNA and YSLEER. V shed 1 base and J 0 bases; nucleotides not matched to a gene: 2. The CDR3 runs to 16 residues. This CDR3 is CASSQGGQGSNYGYTF. The CDR3 DNA reads as TGCGCCAGCAGCCAAGGGGGACAGGGGTCTAACTATGGCTACACCTTC.

CDR3: CASRQHTGELFF. CDR3 nucleotides: TGTGCCAGCAGACAGCACACCGGGGAGCTGTTTTTT. The chain carries TRBV6-5 and TRBJ2-2; D is unclear. With 6 bases removed from V and 3 bases from J, the gap between germline ends came to 5 bases. Germline values: CDR1 MNHEY, CDR2 SVGAGI. The CDR3 covers 12 residues.

The J gene is TRBJ2-7, the V gene TRBV27, with 9 bases that match TRBD1. The CDR3 consists of 12 residues. With V trimmed by 10 bases and J by 8 bases, 9 bases remained unmatched. Germline V CDR1 and CDR2: MNHEY, SMNVEV (reference sequence). The CDR3 loop is CATGTGTTKQYF. As DNA, the CDR3 is TGTGCCACCGGGACAGGGACTACGAAGCAGTACTTC.

The V call is TRBV6-1, the J call TRBJ2-7, with D perhaps matching TRBD2 (6 bases). The CDR3 is made up of 15 amino acids. V dropped 0 bases and J dropped 2 bases, with 11 bases sitting between them. CDR1 is MNHNS and CDR2 is SASEGT in the germline V gene. CDR3 in amino acids: CASSEAGTVTYEQYF. CDR3 sequence (DNA): TGTGCCAGCAGTGAAGCGGGGACTGTAACCTACGAGCAGTACTTC.